This is a list of T cell receptor beta chains from one sample in a study of cytomegalovirus exposure and HLA in healthy donors. Profiling relied on immunoSEQ multiplex PCR, and the TCRdb table lists in-frame clones only, not all of them. The data hold 150,000 to 200,000 clones, with roughly 84% observed a single time. Sequenced material: PBMCs. The receptors stem from a boy between 10 and 17 years old in good health and CMV-seronegative. Each CDR3 is given with its conserved first and last residue. D genes are given only for firm matches. Rows give clone size only sometimes, using once, few, many, or a class for an expanded clone.

abundance: NA
j_gene: TRBJ2-5
d_gene: TRBD2
v_gene: TRBV7-3
CDR3aa: CASSRGTSRPETQYF
CDR3nt: TGTGCCAGCAGCCGAGGGACTAGCAGGCCCGAGACCCAGTACTTC

abundance: NA
j_gene: TRBJ1-2
d_gene: NA
v_gene: TRBV16
CDR3aa: CASSHAAVYGYTF
CDR3nt: TGTGCCAGCAGCCACGCGGCTGTCTATGGCTACACCTTC

abundance: few
j_gene: TRBJ1-2
d_gene: TRBD1
v_gene: TRBV4-3
CDR3aa: CASSPDRVNYGYTF
CDR3nt: TGCGCCAGCAGCCCCGACAGGGTAAACTATGGCTACACCTTC

abundance: NA
j_gene: TRBJ1-2
d_gene: TRBD1
v_gene: TRBV10-3
CDR3aa: CAISGGGQGANYGYTF
CDR3nt: TGTGCCATCAGTGGGGGGGGACAGGGGGCCAACTATGGCTACACCTTC

abundance: NA
j_gene: TRBJ2-7
d_gene: TRBD2
v_gene: TRBV9
CDR3aa: CASSTWTSGGLGEQYF
CDR3nt: TGTGCCAGCAGCACCTGGACTAGCGGGGGGCTGGGCGAGCAGTACTTC

abundance: NA
j_gene: TRBJ2-7
d_gene: TRBD2
v_gene: TRBV4-1
CDR3aa: CASSHQISGGYYEQYF
CDR3nt: TGCGCCAGCAGCCACCAGATATCGGGGGGATATTACGAGCAGTACTTC

abundance: NA
j_gene: TRBJ1-2
d_gene: TRBD1
v_gene: TRBV7-2
CDR3aa: CASSFTAREGANGYTF
CDR3nt: TGTGCCAGCAGCTTTACGGCACGGGAGGGGGCCAATGGCTACACCTTC

abundance: NA
j_gene: TRBJ2-7
d_gene: TRBD1
v_gene: TRBV2
CDR3aa: CASSVDRGGEQYF
CDR3nt: TGTGCCAGCAGTGTCGACAGGGGGGGCGAGCAGTACTTC

abundance: NA
j_gene: TRBJ2-1
d_gene: NA
v_gene: TRBV7-9
CDR3aa: CASSLAALGNEQFF
CDR3nt: TGTGCCAGCAGCTTAGCTGCTCTCGGGAATGAGCAGTTCTTC

abundance: NA
j_gene: TRBJ2-7
d_gene: NA
v_gene: TRBV2
CDR3aa: CASSEQGVTYEQYF
CDR3nt: TGTGCCAGCAGTGAACAAGGGGTCACCTACGAGCAGTACTTC

abundance: many
j_gene: TRBJ1-5
d_gene: NA
v_gene: TRBV27
CDR3aa: CASSLTAYSNQPQHF
CDR3nt: TGTGCCAGCAGTTTAACAGCTTATAGCAATCAGCCCCAGCATTTT

abundance: NA
j_gene: TRBJ2-1
d_gene: NA
v_gene: TRBV30
CDR3aa: CAWSVTGGNEQFF
CDR3nt: TGTGCCTGGAGTGTAACTGGGGGGAATGAGCAGTTCTTC

abundance: NA
j_gene: TRBJ2-3
d_gene: TRBD2
v_gene: TRBV7-3
CDR3aa: CASSSLAGGHTDTQYF
CDR3nt: TGTGCCAGCAGCTCACTAGCGGGGGGACACACAGATACGCAGTATTTT

abundance: NA
j_gene: TRBJ1-1
d_gene: NA
v_gene: TRBV5-1
CDR3aa: CASSLLGEKAFF
CDR3nt: TGCGCCAGCAGCTTACTCGGAGAGAAAGCTTTCTTT

abundance: few
j_gene: TRBJ1-2
d_gene: NA
v_gene: TRBV6-5
CDR3aa: CASSYSGSHGYTF
CDR3nt: TGTGCCAGCAGTTACTCGGGCAGCCATGGCTACACCTTC

abundance: NA
j_gene: TRBJ1-6
d_gene: NA
v_gene: TRBV30
CDR3aa: CAWRPGNSPLHF
CDR3nt: TGTGCCTGGAGGCCGGGGAATTCCCCCCTCCACTTT

abundance: NA
j_gene: TRBJ2-3
d_gene: TRBD2
v_gene: TRBV5-1
CDR3aa: CASSPLSGVIDTQYF
CDR3nt: TGCGCCAGCAGCCCACTCAGCGGGGTTATTGATACGCAGTATTTT

abundance: NA
j_gene: TRBJ2-7
d_gene: TRBD1
v_gene: TRBV27
CDR3aa: CASSTGGSYEQYF
CDR3nt: TGTGCCAGCAGTACAGGGGGCTCCTACGAGCAGTACTTC

abundance: NA
j_gene: TRBJ1-2
d_gene: TRBD1
v_gene: TRBV27
CDR3aa: CATARYRGVYGYTF
CDR3nt: TGTGCCACCGCCAGGTACAGGGGCGTCTATGGCTACACCTTC

abundance: once
j_gene: TRBJ2-2
d_gene: TRBD1
v_gene: TRBV27
CDR3aa: CASSSPPQGARHGELFF
CDR3nt: TGTGCCAGCAGTTCCCCACCCCAGGGGGCTCGGCATGGGGAGCTGTTTTTT

abundance: NA
j_gene: TRBJ2-3
d_gene: NA
v_gene: TRBV7-9
CDR3aa: CASSLGAGSVDTDTQYF
CDR3nt: TGTGCCAGCAGCTTAGGTGCCGGAAGCGTTGACACAGATACGCAGTATTTT

abundance: NA
j_gene: TRBJ2-5
d_gene: NA
v_gene: TRBV30
CDR3aa: CAWSPLGKETQYF
CDR3nt: TGTGCCTGGAGTCCTCTGGGCAAAGAGACCCAGTACTTC

abundance: once
j_gene: TRBJ1-1
d_gene: NA
v_gene: TRBV5-6
CDR3aa: CASSPQAQNTEAFF
CDR3nt: TGTGCCAGCAGCCCCCAGGCCCAGAACACTGAAGCTTTCTTT

abundance: NA
j_gene: TRBJ2-1
d_gene: NA
v_gene: TRBV7-9
CDR3aa: CASKVAGERNEQFF
CDR3nt: TGTGCCAGCAAAGTGGCAGGGGAAAGGAATGAGCAGTTCTTC

abundance: NA
j_gene: TRBJ1-1
d_gene: NA
v_gene: TRBV7-8
CDR3aa: CARSLVGATEAFF
CDR3nt: TGTGCCCGCAGCTTAGTAGGGGCCACTGAAGCTTTCTTT

abundance: NA
j_gene: TRBJ1-2
d_gene: TRBD1
v_gene: TRBV5-6
CDR3aa: CASSTSGTGVYGYTF
CDR3nt: TGTGCCAGCAGCACCTCCGGGACAGGGGTCTATGGCTACACCTTC

abundance: NA
j_gene: TRBJ2-1
d_gene: TRBD1
v_gene: TRBV10-3
CDR3aa: CAISGTGLYNEQFF
CDR3nt: TGTGCCATCAGCGGGACAGGGCTCTACAATGAGCAGTTCTTC

abundance: NA
j_gene: TRBJ2-7
d_gene: NA
v_gene: TRBV5-6
CDR3aa: CASSLRLSAGGYEQYF
CDR3nt: TGTGCCAGCAGCTTAAGATTAAGCGCAGGGGGGTACGAGCAGTACTTC

abundance: NA
j_gene: TRBJ2-7
d_gene: NA
v_gene: TRBV10-1
CDR3aa: CATSLPPGSRYEQYF
CDR3nt: TGCGCCACCTCTTTGCCCCCCGGGAGTAGATACGAGCAGTACTTC

abundance: few
j_gene: TRBJ1-2
d_gene: NA
v_gene: TRBV2
CDR3aa: CASRDSYGYTF
CDR3nt: TGTGCCAGCCGGGATTCTTATGGCTACACCTTC

abundance: NA
j_gene: TRBJ2-7
d_gene: NA
v_gene: TRBV29-1
CDR3aa: CSVSRNYEQYF
CDR3nt: TGCAGCGTTTCGAGGAACTACGAGCAGTACTTC

abundance: NA
j_gene: TRBJ2-7
d_gene: NA
v_gene: TRBV15
CDR3aa: CATSRGAQREQYF
CDR3nt: TGTGCCACCAGCAGAGGAGCCCAGCGGGAGCAGTACTTC

abundance: NA
j_gene: TRBJ2-7
d_gene: TRBD2
v_gene: TRBV5-1
CDR3aa: CASSAGLAGAYEQYF
CDR3nt: TGCGCCAGCAGCGCGGGACTAGCGGGGGCCTACGAGCAGTACTTC

abundance: NA
j_gene: TRBJ1-2
d_gene: NA
v_gene: TRBV7-9
CDR3aa: CASSSTDIHLYGYTF
CDR3nt: TGTGCCAGCAGCTCTACGGACATTCACCTCTATGGCTACACCTTC

abundance: few
j_gene: TRBJ1-5
d_gene: NA
v_gene: TRBV6-1
CDR3aa: CASSGTGRQPQHF
CDR3nt: TGTGCCAGCAGTGGAACAGGGCGGCAGCCCCAGCATTTT

abundance: NA
j_gene: TRBJ2-1
d_gene: NA
v_gene: TRBV19
CDR3aa: CASTNPVDFRGQFF
CDR3nt: TGTGCCAGTACCAACCCGGTGGATTTTCGCGGGCAGTTCTTC

abundance: NA
j_gene: TRBJ1-1
d_gene: NA
v_gene: TRBV5-1
CDR3aa: CASSLTGMNTEAFF
CDR3nt: TGCGCCAGCAGCCTGACAGGAATGAACACTGAAGCTTTCTTT

abundance: NA
j_gene: TRBJ2-7
d_gene: NA
v_gene: TRBV6-6
CDR3aa: CASQGISYEQYF
CDR3nt: TGTGCCAGTCAGGGGATTAGCTACGAGCAGTACTTC

abundance: NA
j_gene: TRBJ2-6
d_gene: TRBD2
v_gene: TRBV9
CDR3aa: CASSGGGLAGANVLTF
CDR3nt: TGTGCCAGCAGCGGAGGTGGACTAGCTGGGGCCAACGTCCTGACTTTC

abundance: once
j_gene: TRBJ2-3
d_gene: NA
v_gene: TRBV7-8
CDR3aa: CASSLGRGRDTQYF
CDR3nt: TGTGCCAGCAGTCTGGGGAGAGGAAGGGATACGCAGTATTTT

abundance: NA
j_gene: TRBJ2-7
d_gene: TRBD2
v_gene: TRBV14
CDR3aa: CASSQGGLFLYEQYF
CDR3nt: TGTGCCAGCAGCCAAGGGGGACTATTCCTCTACGAGCAGTACTTC

abundance: NA
j_gene: TRBJ1-1
d_gene: NA
v_gene: TRBV7-9
CDR3aa: CSSSSYRDLNRTEAFF
CDR3nt: TGTTCCAGCAGCTCATACAGGGATTTGAACAGGACTGAAGCTTTCTTT

abundance: NA
j_gene: TRBJ2-7
d_gene: NA
v_gene: TRBV2
CDR3aa: CASSGSSYEQYF
CDR3nt: TGTGCCAGCTCGGGTAGCTCCTACGAGCAGTACTTC

abundance: NA
j_gene: TRBJ1-4
d_gene: NA
v_gene: TRBV18
CDR3aa: CASSPPGRVNEKLFF
CDR3nt: TGTGCCAGCTCACCACCCGGCCGGGTCAATGAAAAACTGTTTTTT

abundance: NA
j_gene: TRBJ2-3
d_gene: NA
v_gene: TRBV11-3
CDR3aa: CASSLSSPGEDTQYF
CDR3nt: TGTGCCAGCAGCTTATCGAGCCCCGGTGAAGATACGCAGTATTTT

abundance: NA
j_gene: TRBJ1-5
d_gene: TRBD1
v_gene: TRBV15
CDR3aa: CATSRDRSGQGTSSNQPQHF
CDR3nt: TGTGCCACCAGCAGAGATCGATCGGGACAGGGTACGTCCAGCAATCAGCCCCAGCATTTT

abundance: NA
j_gene: TRBJ1-3
d_gene: NA
v_gene: TRBV10-1
CDR3aa: CASTQGTGNTIYF
CDR3nt: TGCGCCAGCACCCAGGGTACTGGAAACACCATATATTTT

abundance: NA
j_gene: TRBJ2-7
d_gene: TRBD2
v_gene: TRBV27
CDR3aa: CASSLKLAGVEQYF
CDR3nt: TGTGCCAGCAGTTTGAAACTAGCGGGAGTCGAGCAGTACTTC

abundance: NA
j_gene: TRBJ1-5
d_gene: TRBD1
v_gene: TRBV4-2
CDR3aa: CASSRNTGVQPQHF
CDR3nt: TGTGCCAGCAGCCGTAATACAGGGGTTCAGCCCCAGCATTTT

abundance: once
j_gene: TRBJ1-2
d_gene: TRBD1
v_gene: TRBV5-5
CDR3aa: CASKLTGANYGYTF
CDR3nt: TGTGCCAGCAAGTTAACAGGGGCTAACTATGGCTACACCTTC